The 3 T cell receptor beta chains below come from one sample, sequenced in a study of control samples from healthy donors and cancer patients (dated by TCRdb to the early 2020s). Libraries were constructed by the immunoSEQ multiplex PCR assay. TCRdb mirrors the immuneACCESS table, restricted to in-frame sequences. Some clones are absent from its copies; in checked studies, under half trace to an unresolved V gene, and the reason for the others is unknown. This sample lists 150,000 to 200,000 clones; around 95% were detected once. The top ten constitute about 8.5% of the sample. The sequenced sample was blood. The receptor source for this set is a woman between 40 and 50 years old in good health.

The chain combines TRBV3-1 (or the pseudogene TRBV3-2) with TRBJ1-1; the D gene is possibly TRBD1 (6 bases). CDR3 length: 14 amino acids. The germline V and J ends were trimmed by 0 bases and 8 bases, with 13 bases remaining between them. The germline CDR1 and CDR2 sequences are LGHDT and YNNKEL (reference sequence). CDR3 protein: CASSQESVRGEAFF. In nucleotides, the CDR3 is TGTGCCAGCAGCCAAGAAAGCGTCAGGGGCGAAGCTTTCTTT.

This chain uses TRBV27 with TRBJ1-5; possible D gene TRBD1, 5 bases. Trimming shortened V by 2 bases and J by 7 bases, and 15 bases separated the two germline ends. Germline V CDR1 and CDR2: MNHEY, SMNVEV (reference sequence). The CDR3 consists of 15 residues. DNA for the CDR3: TGTGCCAGCAGTTTAGAGGCCCGGGGGAGGCAGCCCCAGCATTTT. Translating it yields CASSLEARGRQPQHF.

In its sample, this clone was seen once. The rearrangement links TRBV7-9 to TRBJ2-7; D is perhaps TRBD2 (6 bases). The CDR3 runs 14 residues. CDR1 and CDR2 (germline): SEHNR, FQNEAQ (reference sequence). Deletions cut 1 base from V and 6 bases from J, with 13 bases between. CDR3 protein: CASSLESGGFEQYF. In DNA form, the CDR3 reads TGTGCCAGCAGCTTAGAATCTGGGGGGTTCGAGCAGTACTTC.